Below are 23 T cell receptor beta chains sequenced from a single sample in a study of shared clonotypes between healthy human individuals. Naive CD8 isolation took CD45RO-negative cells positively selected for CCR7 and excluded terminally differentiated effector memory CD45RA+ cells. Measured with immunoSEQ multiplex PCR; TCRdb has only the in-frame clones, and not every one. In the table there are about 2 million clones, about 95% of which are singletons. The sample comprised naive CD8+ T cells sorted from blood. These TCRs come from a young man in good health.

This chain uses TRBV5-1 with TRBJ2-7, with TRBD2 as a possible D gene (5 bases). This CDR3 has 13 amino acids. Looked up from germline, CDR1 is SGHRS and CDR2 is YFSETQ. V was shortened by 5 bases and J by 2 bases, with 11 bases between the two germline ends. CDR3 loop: CASSIDGTYEQYF. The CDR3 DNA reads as TGCGCCAGCAGTATTGACGGGACCTACGAGCAGTACTTC. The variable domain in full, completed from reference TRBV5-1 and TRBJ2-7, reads KAGVTQTPRYLIKTRGQQVTLSCSPISGHRSVSWYQQTPGQGLQFLFEYFSETQRNKGNFPGRFSGRQFSNSRSEMNVSTLELGDSALYLCASSIDGTYEQYFGPGTRLTVT.

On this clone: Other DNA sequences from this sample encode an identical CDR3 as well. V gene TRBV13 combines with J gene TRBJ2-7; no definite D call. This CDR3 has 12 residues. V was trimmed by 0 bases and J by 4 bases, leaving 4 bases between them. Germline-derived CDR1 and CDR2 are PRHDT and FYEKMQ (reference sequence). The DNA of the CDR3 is TGTGCCAGCAGCTTAGGCCGTTACGAGCAGTACTTC. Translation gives CASSLGRYEQYF.

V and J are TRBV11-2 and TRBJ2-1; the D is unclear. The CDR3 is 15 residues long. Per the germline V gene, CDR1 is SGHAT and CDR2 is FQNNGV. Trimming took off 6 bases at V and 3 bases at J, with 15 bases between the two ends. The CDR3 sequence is CASSPVLWLYNEQFF. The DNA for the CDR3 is TGTGCCAGCAGTCCGGTCCTCTGGCTCTACAATGAGCAGTTCTTC.

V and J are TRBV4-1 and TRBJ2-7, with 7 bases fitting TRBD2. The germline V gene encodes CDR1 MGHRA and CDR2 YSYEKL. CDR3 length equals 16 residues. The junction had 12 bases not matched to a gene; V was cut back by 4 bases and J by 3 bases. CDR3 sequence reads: CASSPGRGLAVYEQYF. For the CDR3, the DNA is TGCGCCAGCAGCCCGGGCAGAGGGCTAGCGGTCTACGAGCAGTACTTC.

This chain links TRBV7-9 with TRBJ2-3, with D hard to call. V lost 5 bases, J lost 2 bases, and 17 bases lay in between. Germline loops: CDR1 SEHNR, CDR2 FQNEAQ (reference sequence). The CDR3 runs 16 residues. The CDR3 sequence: CASSPPRAHLTDTQYF. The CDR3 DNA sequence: TGTGCCAGCAGCCCCCCTCGGGCCCACCTCACAGATACGCAGTATTTT.

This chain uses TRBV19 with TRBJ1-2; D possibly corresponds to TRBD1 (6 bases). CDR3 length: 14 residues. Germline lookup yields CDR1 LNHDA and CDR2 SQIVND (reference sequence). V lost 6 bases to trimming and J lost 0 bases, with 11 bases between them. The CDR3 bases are TGTGCCAGTAGCAGAGGACAGCCTAACTATGGCTACACCTTC. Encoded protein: CASSRGQPNYGYTF.

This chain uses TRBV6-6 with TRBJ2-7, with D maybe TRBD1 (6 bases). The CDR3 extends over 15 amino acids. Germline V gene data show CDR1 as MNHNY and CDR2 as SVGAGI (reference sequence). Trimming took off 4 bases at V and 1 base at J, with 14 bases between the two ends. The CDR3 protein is CASSWPGHGSYEQYF. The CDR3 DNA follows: TGTGCCAGCAGTTGGCCGGGACACGGTTCCTACGAGCAGTACTTC.

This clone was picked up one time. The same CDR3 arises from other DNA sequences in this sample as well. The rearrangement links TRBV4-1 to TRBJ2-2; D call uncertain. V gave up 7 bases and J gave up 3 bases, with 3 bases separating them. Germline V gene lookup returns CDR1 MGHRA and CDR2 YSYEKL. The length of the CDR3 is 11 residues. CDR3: CASTDTGELFF. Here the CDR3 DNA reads TGCGCCAGCACGGACACCGGGGAGCTGTTTTTT.

The CDR3 nucleotides read TGTGCCAGCAGTGAAGAGAGGTTGGGGGAATACGAGCAGTACTTC. Protein sequence: CASSEERLGEYEQYF. This chain links TRBV6-1 with TRBJ2-7; the D call may be TRBD1 or TRBD2 (5 bases each). Germline V gene data show CDR1 as MNHNS and CDR2 as SASEGT. Trimming took 1 base from V and 4 from J, leaving 14 bases between them. The CDR3 has 15 amino acids.

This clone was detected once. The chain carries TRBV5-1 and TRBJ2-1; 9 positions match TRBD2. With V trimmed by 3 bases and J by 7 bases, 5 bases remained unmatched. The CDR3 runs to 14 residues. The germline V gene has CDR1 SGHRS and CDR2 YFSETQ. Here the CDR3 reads CASSYVAGGNEQFF. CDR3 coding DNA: TGCGCCAGCAGCTATGTGGCGGGAGGGAATGAGCAGTTCTTC.

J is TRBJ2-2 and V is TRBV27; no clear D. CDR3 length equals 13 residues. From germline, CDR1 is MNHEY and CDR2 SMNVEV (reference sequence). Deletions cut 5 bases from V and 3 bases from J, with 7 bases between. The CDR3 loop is CASSVTDTGELFF. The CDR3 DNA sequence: TGTGCCAGCAGTGTAACGGACACCGGGGAGCTGTTTTTT.

CDR3 loop: CSVWTFDRNEQFF. The CDR3 DNA reads as TGCAGCGTATGGACATTTGATAGGAATGAGCAGTTCTTC. This chain uses TRBV29-1 with TRBJ2-1, with D possibly being TRBD1 (5 bases). With 6 bases removed from V and 7 bases from J, the gap between germline ends came to 16 bases. Germline lookup yields CDR1 SQVTM and CDR2 ANQGSEA. This CDR3 spans 13 amino acids.

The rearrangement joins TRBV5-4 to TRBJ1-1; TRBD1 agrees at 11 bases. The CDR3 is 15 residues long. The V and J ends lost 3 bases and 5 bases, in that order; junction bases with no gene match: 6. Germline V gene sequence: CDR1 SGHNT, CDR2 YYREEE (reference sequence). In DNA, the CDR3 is TGTGCCAGCAGCTCCGGACAGGGGGCAGGGACTGAAGCTTTCTTT. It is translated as CASSSGQGAGTEAFF.

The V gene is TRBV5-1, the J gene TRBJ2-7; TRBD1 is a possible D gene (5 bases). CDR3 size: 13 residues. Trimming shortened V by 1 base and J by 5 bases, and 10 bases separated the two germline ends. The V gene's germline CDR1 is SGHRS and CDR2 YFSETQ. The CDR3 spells CASSLKTEDEQYF. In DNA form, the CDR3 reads TGCGCCAGCAGCTTGAAGACAGAGGACGAGCAGTACTTC.

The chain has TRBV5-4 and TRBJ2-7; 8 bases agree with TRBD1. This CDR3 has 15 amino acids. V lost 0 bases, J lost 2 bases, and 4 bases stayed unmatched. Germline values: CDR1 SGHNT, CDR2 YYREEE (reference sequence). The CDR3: CASSLGRGLTYEQYF. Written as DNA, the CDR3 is TGTGCCAGCAGCTTGGGCAGGGGGCTCACCTACGAGCAGTACTTC.

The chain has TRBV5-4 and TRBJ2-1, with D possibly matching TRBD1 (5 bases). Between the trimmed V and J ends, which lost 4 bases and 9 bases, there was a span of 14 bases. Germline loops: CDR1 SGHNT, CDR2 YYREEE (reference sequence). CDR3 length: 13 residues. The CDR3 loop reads CASSLQGSAEQFF. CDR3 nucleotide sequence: TGTGCCAGCAGCCTCCAGGGTTCTGCTGAGCAGTTCTTC.

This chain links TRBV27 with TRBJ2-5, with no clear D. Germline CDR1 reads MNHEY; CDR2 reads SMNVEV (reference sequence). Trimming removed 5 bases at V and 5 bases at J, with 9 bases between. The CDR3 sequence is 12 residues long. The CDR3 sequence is CASSPYGETQYF. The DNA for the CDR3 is TGTGCCAGCAGTCCATATGGCGAGACCCAGTACTTC.

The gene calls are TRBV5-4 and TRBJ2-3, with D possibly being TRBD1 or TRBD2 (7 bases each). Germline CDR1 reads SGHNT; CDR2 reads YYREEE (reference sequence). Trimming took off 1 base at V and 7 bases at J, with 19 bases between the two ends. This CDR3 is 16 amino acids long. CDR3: CASSLKGAGDPHTQYF. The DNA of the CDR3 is TGTGCCAGCAGCTTGAAGGGGGCGGGGGACCCCCATACGCAGTATTTT.

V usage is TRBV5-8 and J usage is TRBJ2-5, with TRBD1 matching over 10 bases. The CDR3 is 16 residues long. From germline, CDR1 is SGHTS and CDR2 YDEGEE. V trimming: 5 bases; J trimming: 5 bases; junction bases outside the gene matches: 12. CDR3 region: CASSHWGTGDVETQYF. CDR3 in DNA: TGTGCCAGCAGTCACTGGGGGACAGGGGATGTGGAGACCCAGTACTTC. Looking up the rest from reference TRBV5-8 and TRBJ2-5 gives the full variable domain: EAGVTQSPTHLIKTRGQQATLRCSPISGHTSVYWYQQALGLGLQFLLWYDEGEERNRGNFPPRFSGRQFPNYSSELNVNALELEDSALYLCASSHWGTGDVETQYFGPGTRLLVL.

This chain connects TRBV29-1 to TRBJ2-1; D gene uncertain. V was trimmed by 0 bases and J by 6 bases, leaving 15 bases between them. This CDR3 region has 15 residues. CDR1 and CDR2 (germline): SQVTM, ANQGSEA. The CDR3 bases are TGCAGCGTTGAAGACCCCCGAGAGTTGGGCAATGAGCAGTTCTTC. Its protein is CSVEDPRELGNEQFF.

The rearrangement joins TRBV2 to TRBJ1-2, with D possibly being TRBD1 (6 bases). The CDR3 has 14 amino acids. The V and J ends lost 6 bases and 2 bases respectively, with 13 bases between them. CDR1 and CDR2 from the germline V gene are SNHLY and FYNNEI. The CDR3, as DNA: TGTGCCAGCAGGGACAGCTTTACAAACTATGGCTACACCTTC. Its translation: CASRDSFTNYGYTF. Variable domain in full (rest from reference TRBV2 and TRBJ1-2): EPEVTQTPSHQVTQMGQEVILRCVPISNHLYFYWYRQILGQKVEFLVSFYNNEISEKSEIFDDQFSVERPDGSNFTLKIRSTKLEDSAMYFCASRDSFTNYGYTFGSGTRLTVV.

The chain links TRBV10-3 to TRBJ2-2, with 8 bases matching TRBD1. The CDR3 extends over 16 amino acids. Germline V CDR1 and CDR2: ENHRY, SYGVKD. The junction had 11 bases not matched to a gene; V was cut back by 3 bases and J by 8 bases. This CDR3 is CAISDPLRTGKGELFF. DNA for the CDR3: TGTGCCATCAGTGATCCCCTAAGGACAGGGAAGGGGGAGCTGTTTTTT.

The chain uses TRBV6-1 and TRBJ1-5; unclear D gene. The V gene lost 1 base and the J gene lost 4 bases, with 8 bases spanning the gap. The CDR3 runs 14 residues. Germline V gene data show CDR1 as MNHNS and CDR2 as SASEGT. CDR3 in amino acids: CASSEDPGNQPQHF. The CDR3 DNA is TGTGCCAGCAGTGAAGATCCGGGGAATCAGCCCCAGCATTTT.